This TCR beta chain was retrieved from a study of blood T cell repertoires in COVID-19. Study as a whole: COVID-19 samples collected from the United States, Italy and Spain covered acute and convalescent phases. The cDNA or gDNA used as material had been derived from T cells, B-cell-depleted T cells, or PBMCs.

CDR3 size: 14 residues. Trimming took 6 bases from V and 7 from J; bases not matched to a gene: 7. Germline lookup yields CDR1 SNHLY and CDR2 FYNNEI. Original processing notes: How many nucleated cells were present was estimated from reference gene primer amplification. Here immunoSEQ multiplex PCR was the method, and the copy in TCRdb shows in-frame clones only, minus some. V and J calls and clone size are given by that table; D and trimming were obtained from the DNA. The sample carries about 60,000 clones, 77% recorded once. In its sample, this clone was seen a few times. The specimen was peripheral blood. The receptor comes from a human donor in a cohort sampled during active COVID-19. V is TRBV2 and J is TRBJ1-4, with 8 bases that match TRBD1. CDR3 amino acids: CASRVQGGAEKLFF. CDR3 DNA: TGTGCCAGCAGGGTACAGGGGGGAGCTGAAAAACTGTTTTTT.